Listed here are 19 T cell receptor beta chains from one sample, sequenced in a study of control samples from healthy donors and cancer patients. Assay: immunoSEQ multiplex PCR; the TCRdb copy retains only in-frame clones and omits some. The table includes 150,000 or so clones, over 85% detected once. The specimen was blood. The receptor set was obtained from a young man in good health.

V usage is TRBV6-5 and J usage is TRBJ2-7, with a tentative D call TRBD1 (5 bases). V gave up 0 bases and J gave up 2 bases, with 14 bases separating them. Germline-derived CDR1 and CDR2 are MNHEY and SVGAGI. The CDR3 sequence is 16 residues long. CDR3 in DNA: TGTGCCAGCAGTTACTCGACAGCAGAGAGACCCTACGAGCAGTACTTC. Protein product: CASSYSTAERPYEQYF.

The chain recombines TRBV9 with TRBJ2-1, with a weak D call TRBD1 (6 bases). V lost 0 bases to trimming and J lost 9 bases, with 22 bases between them. Germline V lookup: CDR1 SGDLS, CDR2 YYNGEE. The CDR3 runs to 17 residues. DNA for the CDR3: TGTGCCAGCAGCGTAGCGGTGGGGGTAGGGATGGACAGTGAGCAGTTCTTC. Protein sequence: CASSVAVGVGMDSEQFF.

The chain combines TRBV5-4 with TRBJ2-4; 8 bases are shared with TRBD2. CDR3 size: 14 residues. Germline loops: CDR1 SGHNT, CDR2 YYREEE (reference sequence). V was pared by 4 bases and J by 13 bases, with 13 bases of the junction left unmatched. The CDR3 protein is CASSHTDQRELQYF. The CDR3 nucleotides read TGTGCCAGCAGCCATACAGATCAGCGGGAGTTACAGTACTTC.

CDR3 nucleotide sequence: TGTGCCAGCAGCTTTAGTGCACAGAACACTGAAGCTTTCTTT. It is translated as CASSFSAQNTEAFF. The rearrangement uses TRBV7-2 and TRBJ1-1; D is undetermined. The CDR3 loop spans 14 amino acids. V was clipped by 3 bases and J by 1 base, with 9 bases between them. Germline CDR1 SGHTA, CDR2 FQGNSA.

The chain has TRBV4-3 and TRBJ2-5; D uncertain. Deletions cut 0 bases from V and 1 base from J, with 9 bases between. CDR3 length: 15 residues. CDR1 is LGHNA, CDR2 YSLEER, per germline. CDR3 protein: CASSQDPTSQETQYF. The CDR3 bases are TGCGCCAGCAGCCAAGACCCCACCTCCCAAGAGACCCAGTACTTC.

The chain uses TRBV14 and TRBJ2-4; no clear D gene. Germline lookup yields CDR1 SGHDN and CDR2 FVKESK. V gave up 3 bases and J gave up 3 bases, with 15 bases separating them. CDR3 length: 16 residues. Here the CDR3 DNA reads TGTGCCAGCAGCCAGTATCGAGGTCCCGGCAAAAACATTCAGTACTTC. This codes for CASSQYRGPGKNIQYF.

This clone was detected only once. The chain combines TRBV28 with TRBJ2-7; D remains ambiguous. Trimming left V 5 bases short and J 3 bases short, with 8 bases between. Germline V gives CDR1 MDHEN, CDR2 SYDVKM. This CDR3 contains 12 residues. The DNA of the CDR3 is TGTGCCAGCAGTCCAAGCCTCTACGAGCAGTACTTC. It yields the protein CASSPSLYEQYF.

The chain uses TRBV7-6 and TRBJ1-3, with D perhaps matching TRBD1 (6 bases). The CDR3 covers 16 residues. The germline CDR1 and CDR2 sequences are SGHVS and FNYEAQ. The V and J ends lost 1 base and 4 bases respectively, with 14 bases between them. CDR3 region: CASSLGPSGTGNTIYF. Written as DNA, the CDR3 is TGTGCCAGCAGCTTAGGCCCCTCAGGGACAGGAAACACCATATATTTT.

The chain joins TRBV5-4 to TRBJ1-2; 9 bases fit TRBD1. With V trimmed by 1 base and J by 5 bases, 6 bases remained unmatched. This CDR3 has 15 residues. The germline V gene encodes CDR1 SGHNT and CDR2 YYREEE (reference sequence). The CDR3 region has the DNA TGTGCCAGCAGCTTGAAAACAGGGGGCTGGTATGGCTACACCTTC. Protein: CASSLKTGGWYGYTF.

Of note for this clone: This same CDR3 is encoded by further DNA sequences in the sample. The rearrangement uses TRBV5-6 and TRBJ1-1, with D uncertain. Trimming shortened V by 1 base and J by 2 bases, and 12 bases separated the two germline ends. The CDR3 is 15 amino acids. CDR1 is SGHDT and CDR2 is YYEEEE in the germline V gene. For the CDR3, the DNA is TGTGCCAGCAGCTTGCTTTCCGCAATCAACACTGAAGCTTTCTTT. This sequence encodes CASSLLSAINTEAFF. The full variable domain, its missing parts supplied by reference TRBV5-6 and TRBJ1-1, is DAGVTQSPTHLIKTRGQQVTLRCSPKSGHDTVSWYQQALGQGPQFIFQYYEEEERQRGNFPDRFSGHQFPNYSSELNVNALLLGDSALYLCASSLLSAINTEAFFGQGTRLTVV.

The chain recombines TRBV2 with TRBJ1-3; D is undetermined. There are 13 residues in the CDR3. Germline CDR1 is SNHLY and CDR2 is FYNNEI. Trimming removed 8 bases at V and 2 bases at J, with 10 bases between. CDR3 nucleotide sequence: TGTGCCAGCCTCAGCGTTCCTGGAAACACCATATATTTT. It is translated as CASLSVPGNTIYF.

The J gene is TRBJ2-7, the V gene TRBV29-1; D possibly corresponds to TRBD2 (6 bases). CDR3 length equals 13 residues. Trimming took off 7 bases at V and 3 bases at J, with 16 bases between the two ends. Germline V CDR1 and CDR2: SQVTM, ANQGSEA. The CDR3 DNA is TGCAGCGGTATCGTTGGCGGGGACTACGAGCAGTACTTC. Amino acids: CSGIVGGDYEQYF.

The rearrangement joins TRBV27 to TRBJ2-7; D unresolved. This CDR3 region has 13 residues. CDR1 and CDR2 (germline): MNHEY, SMNVEV (reference sequence). Trimming pared 6 bases from V and 5 bases from J, leaving 14 bases between. The CDR3: CASSWQVSHEQYF. In DNA form, the CDR3 reads TGTGCCAGCAGCTGGCAGGTATCCCACGAGCAGTACTTC.

This chain connects TRBV11-3 to TRBJ2-5, with 7 positions matching TRBD2. CDR1 SGHNT and CDR2 YENEEA come from the germline V gene. Trimming at V came to 5 bases and at J to 7 bases, leaving 22 bases not matched to a gene. The CDR3 consists of 18 residues. As DNA, the CDR3 is TGTGCCAGCAGCACCTATACCGGGATCTTGGGAGGGGAGGCGACCCAGTACTTC. Protein sequence: CASSTYTGILGGEATQYF.

The rearrangement uses TRBV15 and TRBJ1-4; possibly TRBD1 for D (5 bases). Germline CDR1 LNHNV, CDR2 YYDKDF (reference sequence). The CDR3 spans 15 residues. Trimming shortened V by 5 bases and J by 4 bases, and 14 bases separated the two germline ends. CDR3 loop: CATSPGTSVNEKLFF. CDR3 in DNA: TGTGCCACCAGCCCCGGGACTTCGGTTAATGAAAAACTGTTTTTT. Based on the CDR3 plus reference TRBV15 and TRBJ1-4, the full variable domain is DAMVIQNPRYQVTQFGKPVTLSCSQTLNHNVMYWYQQKSSQAPKLLFHYYDKDFNNEADTPDNFQSRRPNTSFCFLDIRSPGLGDTAMYLCATSPGTSVNEKLFFGSGTQLSVL.

This chain connects TRBV9 to TRBJ1-1, with D perhaps matching TRBD1 (6 bases). Looked up from germline, CDR1 is SGDLS and CDR2 is YYNGEE. CDR3 length: 13 amino acids. V lost 0 bases and J lost 7, with 10 bases in between. For the CDR3, the DNA is TGTGCCAGCAGCGTAGAACGCAGGGGTGAAGCTTTCTTT. This encodes CASSVERRGEAFF.

The chain employs TRBV5-1 and TRBJ2-1; 9 nucleotides align to TRBD2. Trimming removed 0 bases from V and 7 bases from J; junction bases left unmatched: 5. The CDR3 runs 15 residues. Germline V lookup: CDR1 SGHRS, CDR2 YFSETQ. The CDR3 DNA reads TGCGCCAGCAGCTTGGTGCGGGGGGGCCAGAATGAGCAGTTCTTC. Translated, it gives CASSLVRGGQNEQFF.

This sequence joins TRBV24-1 and TRBJ2-7, with 9 bases identical to TRBD1. The CDR3 is made up of 14 amino acids. The V segment lost 4 bases and the J segment 5 bases; nucleotides outside the gene matches: 5. Looked up from germline, CDR1 is KGHDR and CDR2 is SFDVKD. In nucleotides, the CDR3 is TGTGCCACCAGTGACTCGGGGACAGGGAACGAGCAGTACTTC. It translates to CATSDSGTGNEQYF.

The V gene is TRBV11-3, the J gene TRBJ2-6; D uncertain. CDR3 size: 13 residues. Per germline, CDR1 SGHNT and CDR2 YENEEA. The V end lost 2 bases, the J end lost 1 base, and 0 bases lay between the germline ends. The CDR3 DNA reads TGTGCCAGCAGCTTATCTGGGGCCAACGTCCTGACTTTC. Amino acids: CASSLSGANVLTF. Full variable domain (missing parts from reference TRBV11-3 and TRBJ2-6): EAGVVQSPRYKIIEKKQPVAFWCNPISGHNTLYWYLQNLGQGPELLIRYENEEAVDDSQLPKDRFSAERLKGVDSTLKIQPAELGDSAVYLCASSLSGANVLTFGAGSRLTVL.